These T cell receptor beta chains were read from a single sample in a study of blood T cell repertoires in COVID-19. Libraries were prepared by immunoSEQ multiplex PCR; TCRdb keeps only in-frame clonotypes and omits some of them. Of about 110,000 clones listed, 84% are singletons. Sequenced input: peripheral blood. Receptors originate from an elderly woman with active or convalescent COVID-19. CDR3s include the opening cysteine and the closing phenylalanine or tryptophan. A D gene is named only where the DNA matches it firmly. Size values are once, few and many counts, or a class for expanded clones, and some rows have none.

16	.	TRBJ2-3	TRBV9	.	CASSGAVGLLGVTQYF	TGTGCCAGCAGCGGCGCCGTGGGACTCCTGGGGGTTACGCAGTATTTT
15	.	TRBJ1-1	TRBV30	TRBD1	CAWSAPGGANTEAFF	TGTGCCTGGAGTGCCCCAGGGGGCGCGAACACTGAAGCTTTCTTT
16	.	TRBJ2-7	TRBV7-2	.	CASSSEGTTPSYEQYF	TGTGCCAGCAGCTCTGAGGGGACAACTCCGTCCTACGAGCAGTACTTC
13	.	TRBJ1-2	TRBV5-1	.	CASSGYTGYGYTF	TGCGCCAGTAGCGGTTATACAGGCTATGGCTACACCTTC
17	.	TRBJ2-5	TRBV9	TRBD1	CASSVGGTGGIRETQYF	TGTGCCAGCAGCGTAGGCGGGACAGGAGGTATACGGGAGACCCAGTACTTC
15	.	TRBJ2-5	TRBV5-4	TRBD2	CASSLPGTSGKDPNF	TGTGCCAGCAGCTTACCCGGGACTAGCGGAAAGGATCCAAACTTC
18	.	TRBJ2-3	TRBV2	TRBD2	CASSEWGTSATLTDTQYF	TGTGCCAGCAGTGAATGGGGGACTAGCGCGACGCTCACAGATACGCAGTATTTT
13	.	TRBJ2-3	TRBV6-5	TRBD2	CASSGTSADTQYF	TGTGCCAGCAGCGGGACTAGTGCAGATACGCAGTATTTT
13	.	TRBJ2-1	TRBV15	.	CATSRETGFEQFF	TGTGCCACCAGCAGAGAGACGGGGTTTGAGCAGTTCTTC
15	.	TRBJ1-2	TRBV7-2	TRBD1	CASSPGTGVNYGYTF	TGTGCCAGCAGCCCTGGGACAGGGGTTAACTATGGCTACACCTTC
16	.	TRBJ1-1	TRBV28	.	CASSFGLGQLNTEAFF	TGTGCCAGCAGTTTTGGCCTTGGACAGCTGAACACTGAAGCTTTCTTT
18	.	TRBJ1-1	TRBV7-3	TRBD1	CASGLFRQGPALNTEAFF	TGTGCCAGCGGCCTATTTCGACAGGGACCTGCACTGAACACTGAAGCTTTCTTT
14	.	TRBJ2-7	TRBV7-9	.	CASSQQRVPYEQYF	TGTGCCAGCAGCCAACAGCGGGTCCCCTACGAGCAGTACTTC
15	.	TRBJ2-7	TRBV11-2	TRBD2	CASSLVFAGGYEQYF	TGTGCCAGCAGCTTAGTTTTCGCGGGAGGGTACGAGCAGTACTTC
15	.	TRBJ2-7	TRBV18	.	CASSPPNLPGDEQYF	TGTGCCAGCTCACCACCGAACCTACCAGGGGACGAGCAGTACTTC
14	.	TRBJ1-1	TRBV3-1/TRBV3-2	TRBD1	CASSQRAGGTEAFF	TGTGCCAGCAGCCAACGGGCAGGGGGCACTGAAGCTTTCTTT
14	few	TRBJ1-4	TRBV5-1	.	CASSPQDPYEKLFF	TGCGCCAGCAGCCCCCAGGATCCCTATGAAAAACTGTTTTTT
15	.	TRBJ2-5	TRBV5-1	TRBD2	CASSLAASGGETQYF	TGCGCCAGCAGCTTGGCCGCTAGCGGGGGAGAGACCCAGTACTTC
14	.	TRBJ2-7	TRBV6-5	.	CASSYGGASYEQYF	TGTGCCAGCAGTTACGGAGGGGCCTCCTACGAGCAGTACTTC
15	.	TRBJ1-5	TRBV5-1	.	CASSLGGTENQPQHF	TGCGCCAGCAGCTTGGGCGGGACGGAAAATCAGCCCCAGCATTTT
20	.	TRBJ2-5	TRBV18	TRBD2	CASSPPLAGSPYTAQETQYF	TGTGCCAGCTCACCTCCTTTAGCGGGATCCCCTTATACGGCACAAGAGACCCAGTACTTC
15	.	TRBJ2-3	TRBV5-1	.	CASSGGGFSTDTQYF	TGCGCCAGCAGCGGCGGCGGATTTAGCACAGATACGCAGTATTTT